This is a list of T cell receptor beta chains from one sample in a study of Ad26.COV2.S vaccination and SARS-CoV-2 variants. Method: immunoSEQ multiplex PCR; TCRdb's copy keeps in-frame clones and lacks some. Among under 550,000 clones listed, roughly 90% were seen once. Material: peripheral blood, obtained in a trial of Ad26.COV2.S vaccine versus placebo. The receptors come from a person aged 18-60 years who received the Ad26.COV2.S COVID-19 vaccine or a placebo. Both conserved end residues are part of each CDR3. The D gene is left open where the match is weak. Rows may omit the clone size; those that give it use once, few, many or a size class.

CDR3 length	V gene	J gene	D gene	clone size	CDR3 DNA	CDR3 protein
13	TRBV9	TRBJ2-5	.	.	TGTGCCAGCAGCCCCGGGGCCCGGGAGACCCAGTACTTC	CASSPGARETQYF
15	TRBV6-5	TRBJ2-7	.	.	TGTGCCAGACCCTTTCTGGGGCCCCCTTTTAACGAGCAGTACTTC	CARPFLGPPFNEQYF
12	TRBV28	TRBJ1-5	.	.	TGTGCCAGCAGTTCCCCTGGGCAGCCCCAGCATTTT	CASSSPGQPQHF
14	TRBV24-1	TRBJ2-1	TRBD2	.	TGTGCCACCAGTGATGGACTAGCGGGGACTGAGCAGTTCTTC	CATSDGLAGTEQFF
18	TRBV10-3	TRBJ2-3	TRBD1	.	TGTGCCATCAGACGATCTCCGGGACAGGGGGCGAGCACAGATACGCAGTATTTT	CAIRRSPGQGASTDTQYF
15	TRBV15	TRBJ2-5	TRBD2	.	TGTGCCACCGCGAAGCGGGGGGGCCCCCAAGAGACCCAGTACTTC	CATAKRGGPQETQYF
14	TRBV7-6	TRBJ2-3	.	.	TGTGCCAGCAGCTTAGGTGGGCAGACCAGCTCCTGGGGTTTT	CASSLGGQTSSWGF
11	TRBV12-3/TRBV12-4	TRBJ1-1	.	.	TGTGCCAGCAGTTTCGGCACTGAAGCTTTCTTT	CASSFGTEAFF
14	TRBV6-2/TRBV6-3	TRBJ1-2	.	.	TGTGCCAGCAGTTATCCGACGTTAGAGTATGGCTACACCTTC	CASSYPTLEYGYTF
12	TRBV3-1/TRBV3-2	TRBJ2-1	.	.	TGTGCCAGCAGCCAAGATTGGCAGGAGCAGTTCTTC	CASSQDWQEQFF
14	TRBV5-1	TRBJ1-2	TRBD1	.	TGCGCCAGCAGCTTTACAGGGGCTAACTATGGCTACACCTTC	CASSFTGANYGYTF
18	TRBV2	TRBJ2-1	TRBD2	.	TGTGCCAGCAGTGGCGATAGGGCTAGCGGTTTTTCCTACAATGAGCAGTTCTTC	CASSGDRASGFSYNEQFF
17	TRBV18	TRBJ2-2	TRBD1	.	TGTGCCAGCTCACCACCGGCCTCGACAGGGGCCACCGGGGAGCTGTTTTTT	CASSPPASTGATGELFF
18	TRBV28	TRBJ1-2	TRBD1	few	TGTGCCAGCACAGGGAGCGGGACAGGGACTTTTAGCTACTATGGCTACACCTTC	CASTGSGTGTFSYYGYTF
14	TRBV10-1	TRBJ1-1	.	.	TGCGCCAGCAGTGGGTCCCTCGGGGACACTGAAGCTTTCTTT	CASSGSLGDTEAFF
15	TRBV2	TRBJ2-1	.	.	TGTGCCAGCTCGGAGGGGAGTTCCTCCTACAATGAGCAGTTCTTC	CASSEGSSSYNEQFF
11	TRBV20-1	TRBJ2-5	.	once	TGCAGTGCTAGAGACCAGGCCCGGGGGTACTTC	CSARDQARGYF
17	TRBV7-2	TRBJ2-6	TRBD1	.	TGTGCCAGCAGCTGGGACAGGGTTGGATCTGGGGCCAACGTCCTGACTTTC	CASSWDRVGSGANVLTF
14	TRBV30	TRBJ1-2	.	.	TGTGCCTGGGAACAGATACAAGCTAACTATGGCTACACCTTC	CAWEQIQANYGYTF
16	TRBV5-5	TRBJ2-5	TRBD1	once	TGTGCCAGCAGCTTATCGGGGGGACAGGGGCAAGAGACCCAGTACTTC	CASSLSGGQGQETQYF
13	TRBV6-1	TRBJ1-5	.	few	TGTGCCAGCAGTGAACAGGGAGTCCAGCCCCAGCATTTT	CASSEQGVQPQHF
14	TRBV11-2	TRBJ2-1	.	.	TGTGCCAGCAGCTTTCGGATTGCGGGTGATGAGCAGTTCTTC	CASSFRIAGDEQFF
11	TRBV30	TRBJ1-3	.	.	TGTGCCTGGACCTATTTAAACACCATATATTTT	CAWTYLNTIYF
15	TRBV7-2	TRBJ2-3	.	.	TGTGCCAGCAGCTCCATGGGTACAAGCACAGATACGCAGTATTTT	CASSSMGTSTDTQYF
12	TRBV30	TRBJ1-2	.	.	TGTGCCTGGAGCCCCAGACGAGGGGGCTACACCTTC	CAWSPRRGGYTF
14	TRBV30	TRBJ1-2	.	.	TGTGCCTCCTATCCAGTGGGTCTTAACTATGGCTACACCTTC	CASYPVGLNYGYTF
13	TRBV2	TRBJ1-1	.	.	TGTGCCAGCAGTGATGGGGAACGCACTGAAGCTTTCTTT	CASSDGERTEAFF
14	TRBV7-9	TRBJ1-1	TRBD1	.	TGTGCCAGCAGCTTAACAGGGGGGGACACTGAAGCTTTCTTT	CASSLTGGDTEAFF
17	TRBV28	TRBJ1-6	.	.	TGTGCCAGCAGTTCAGTTTTGGACATGCTCTATAATTCACCCCTCCACTTT	CASSSVLDMLYNSPLHF
17	TRBV3-1/TRBV3-2	TRBJ2-2	TRBD2	.	TGTGCCAGCAGCCACTCCTTTAGCGGGGGGGCGAACGGGGAGCTGTTTTTT	CASSHSFSGGANGELFF
12	TRBV19	TRBJ2-2	.	.	TGTGCCAGTCACAGGGTACCCGGGGAGCTGTTTTTT	CASHRVPGELFF
16	TRBV28	TRBJ2-7	TRBD1	.	TGTGCCAGCAGAGTTCCTACCGGGACAGGTCCCTACGAGCAGTACTTC	CASRVPTGTGPYEQYF
13	TRBV14	TRBJ1-1	.	.	TGTGCCAGCAGTCTTACAGTGAACACTGAAGCTTTCTTT	CASSLTVNTEAFF
14	TRBV19	TRBJ1-2	.	.	TGTGCCAGTAGTACCTCGCCCTTTCGGGACGGCTACACCTTC	CASSTSPFRDGYTF
15	TRBV30	TRBJ2-3	.	.	TGTGCCTCCTCAACCGGGGGCAGGGACACAGATACGCAGTATTTT	CASSTGGRDTDTQYF
15	TRBV30	TRBJ2-5	TRBD1	.	TGTGCCTGGAGCCCGGACAGGACCTTCCAAGAGACCCAGTACTTC	CAWSPDRTFQETQYF
15	TRBV7-9	TRBJ2-2	TRBD1	.	TGTGCCGTTGGGACAGGGGGCTTGAATATCGGGGAGCTGTTTTTT	CAVGTGGLNIGELFF
14	TRBV7-9	TRBJ1-6	.	once	TGTGCCAGCAGCTTTATGGGTCGGGGTTCACCCCTCCACTTT	CASSFMGRGSPLHF
16	TRBV7-2	TRBJ1-3	.	.	TGTGCCAGCAGCTTAGCAAGCCCCAACTCTGGAAACACCATATATTTT	CASSLASPNSGNTIYF
11	TRBV30	TRBJ2-7	.	.	TGTGCCTGGAGTCCGCCGGGACAACGGTACTTC	CAWSPPGQRYF
15	TRBV30	TRBJ1-3	.	.	TGTGCCTGGAGTGTACGGGCCTCCTCTGGAAACACCATATATTTT	CAWSVRASSGNTIYF
18	TRBV4-1	TRBJ2-5	TRBD1	.	TGCGCCAGCAGCCAAGGAGGGACAGGGCATGGGTTGGAGGAGACCCAGTACTTC	CASSQGGTGHGLEETQYF
12	TRBV4-3	TRBJ1-2	.	.	TGCGCCAGCAGCCAAGAGGGCAGGGGCTACACCTTC	CASSQEGRGYTF
17	TRBV20-1	TRBJ2-5	TRBD1	.	TGCAGTGCTAGTTCCCCGACAGGGAAGGCAAGGGCTAGGACCCAGTACTTC	CSASSPTGKARARTQYF
16	TRBV6-1	TRBJ2-7	TRBD2	.	TGTGCCAGCAGTGAGGCGGCGGGGGAATACTCCTACGAGCAGTACTTC	CASSEAAGEYSYEQYF
12	TRBV6-2/TRBV6-3	TRBJ2-1	.	.	TGTGCCAGCAGTCACATAGGGGATGAGCAGTTCTTC	CASSHIGDEQFF
12	TRBV19	TRBJ2-5	.	.	TGTGCCACAAGGGGGGAGCCAGAGACCCAGTACTTC	CATRGEPETQYF
15	TRBV10-2	TRBJ2-2	.	.	TGCGCCAGCAGGAGAGGGGTCCAGAACACCGGGGAGCTGTTTTTT	CASRRGVQNTGELFF
15	TRBV6-5	TRBJ2-2	TRBD1	few	TGTGCCAGCAGTCAACAGGGGGCTTACACCGGGGAGCTGTTTTTT	CASSQQGAYTGELFF
13	TRBV6-5	TRBJ1-2	.	.	TGTGCCAGCAGTTACGGGGTGGACTATGGCTACACCTTC	CASSYGVDYGYTF
13	TRBV27	TRBJ2-5	TRBD1	.	TGTGCCAGCAACAGGGGGCGAGGGGAGACCCAGTACTTC	CASNRGRGETQYF
15	TRBV28	TRBJ1-6	.	few	TGTGCCAGCAGTTTGGGTCAAGAGGGCAATTCACCCCTCCACTTT	CASSLGQEGNSPLHF
16	TRBV7-9	TRBJ1-5	.	.	TGTGCCAGCAGCCCTGGACAGCCTTTCAGCAATCAGCCCCAGCATTTT	CASSPGQPFSNQPQHF
14	TRBV28	TRBJ1-3	TRBD1	few	TGTGCCAGCAGCGTAACAGGGGCTGGAAACACCATATATTTT	CASSVTGAGNTIYF